A selection of T cell receptor beta chains follows, all from one sample in a study of cytomegalovirus exposure and HLA in healthy donors. TCRdb's copy holds only in-frame clones and misses some; the assay was immunoSEQ multiplex PCR. In the table there are about 200,000 clones, around 88% of which are singletons. Sequenced sample: PBMCs. All receptors come from a woman under 40 in good health and CMV-seronegative. The CDR3 runs from the conserved cysteine through the conserved F or W. Fields, in order: clone size, D gene, J gene, V gene, CDR3 protein, CDR3 DNA. The D gene is left open where the match is weak. Clone size is not always given. Where it is, it says once, few, many or a class for expanded clones.

NA | TRBD1 | TRBJ2-7 | TRBV19 | CASSAARDSTYEQYF | TGTGCCAGTAGTGCCGCCAGGGACAGTACCTACGAGCAGTACTTC
NA | TRBD2 | TRBJ2-1 | TRBV14 | CASSRAGGPQGEQFF | TGTGCCAGCAGCCGAGCGGGAGGGCCTCAGGGTGAGCAGTTCTTC
NA | TRBD1 | TRBJ2-3 | TRBV5-8 | CASRKSGTVTQYF | TGTGCCAGCAGGAAATCCGGGACAGTAACGCAGTATTTT
NA | TRBD1 | TRBJ1-3 | TRBV19 | CASSTTGFISGNTIYF | TGTGCCAGTAGTACGACAGGGTTTATATCTGGAAACACCATATATTTT
NA | TRBD1 | TRBJ2-5 | TRBV14 | CASSHWDRGETQYF | TGTGCCAGCAGCCATTGGGACAGGGGAGAGACCCAGTACTTC
NA | NA | TRBJ2-3 | TRBV28 | CASKTRQEGGTQYF | TGTGCCAGCAAGACGCGGCAGGAAGGGGGTACGCAGTATTTT
NA | NA | TRBJ2-2 | TRBV10-3 | CAINDASRQPANTGELFF | TGTGCCATCAACGACGCCTCTCGACAGCCTGCGAACACCGGGGAGCTGTTTTTT
NA | NA | TRBJ2-2 | TRBV9 | CASSADYLYTGELFF | TGTGCCAGCAGCGCGGACTACCTTTACACCGGGGAGCTGTTTTTT
NA | NA | TRBJ2-6 | TRBV7-6 | CASSQGGRSSGANVLTF | TGTGCCAGCAGCCAAGGAGGGCGATCCTCTGGGGCCAACGTCCTGACTTTC
NA | TRBD1 | TRBJ1-2 | TRBV5-4 | CASSFYSGQGGDGYTF | TGTGCCAGCAGCTTTTACTCGGGACAGGGGGGGGATGGCTACACCTTC
NA | NA | TRBJ2-2 | TRBV10-2 | CASSENRNTGELFF | TGCGCCAGCAGTGAGAATAGGAACACCGGGGAGCTGTTTTTT
NA | NA | TRBJ2-2 | TRBV5-4 | CASSLYARASTGELFF | TGTGCCAGCAGCTTGTATGCGCGAGCCTCCACCGGGGAGCTGTTTTTT
once | NA | TRBJ1-2 | TRBV14 | CASSSPYGHGYTF | TGTGCCAGCAGCTCTCCCTATGGGCATGGCTACACCTTC
NA | NA | TRBJ1-4 | TRBV5-8 | CASSHTGQGWFEKLFF | TGTGCCAGCAGCCATACTGGGCAGGGCTGGTTTGAAAAACTGTTTTTT
NA | NA | TRBJ2-2 | TRBV9 | CASSYRSTGELFF | TGTGCCAGCAGCTACAGGAGCACCGGGGAGCTGTTTTTT
NA | NA | TRBJ2-1 | TRBV11-2 | CASSSLTRSHNEQFF | TGTGCCAGCAGCTCCTTGACTAGATCCCACAATGAGCAGTTCTTC
few | TRBD2 | TRBJ2-7 | TRBV28 | CASSLRLAFREQYF | TGTGCCAGCAGTCTAAGACTAGCGTTCCGCGAGCAGTACTTC
NA | TRBD1 | TRBJ1-3 | TRBV28 | CASSKFADRAGNTIYF | TGTGCCAGCAGCAAGTTTGCGGACAGGGCTGGAAACACCATATATTTT
NA | TRBD1 | TRBJ2-2 | TRBV19 | CASSIVRGPGTGELFF | TGTGCCAGTAGTATAGTTAGGGGGCCGGGCACCGGGGAGCTGTTTTTT
NA | NA | TRBJ2-3 | TRBV7-9 | CASSFPQGITDTQYF | TGTGCCAGCAGCTTCCCACAGGGAATTACAGATACGCAGTATTTT
NA | NA | TRBJ1-4 | TRBV2 | CASRPTATNEKLFF | TGTGCCAGCAGGCCGACAGCAACTAATGAAAAACTGTTTTTT
NA | NA | TRBJ2-1 | TRBV10-3 | CAISESGQVYNEQFF | TGTGCCATCAGTGAGTCGGGGCAGGTCTACAATGAGCAGTTCTTC
NA | TRBD2 | TRBJ2-5 | TRBV7-2 | CASSRWTSGIQETQYF | TGTGCCAGCAGCCGATGGACTAGCGGAATCCAAGAGACCCAGTACTTC
NA | NA | TRBJ2-5 | TRBV2 | CASSVRQGGETQYF | TGTGCCAGCAGTGTGCGACAGGGAGGAGAGACCCAGTACTTC
NA | NA | TRBJ2-2 | TRBV23-1 | CASSHFLEATYTGELFF | TGCGCCAGCAGCCACTTCTTAGAGGCGACTTACACCGGGGAGCTGTTTTTT
NA | TRBD1 | TRBJ1-2 | TRBV4-1 | CASSPPGQGGYTF | TGCGCCAGCAGCCCCCCGGGACAGGGGGGCTACACCTTC
NA | TRBD1 | TRBJ2-5 | TRBV28 | CASSSPGQGGETQYF | TGTGCCAGCAGTTCTCCCGGACAGGGGGGAGAGACCCAGTACTTC
NA | TRBD1 | TRBJ2-7 | TRBV5-1 | CASSWGTGGGSEQYF | TGCGCCAGCAGCTGGGGGACAGGGGGCGGAAGCGAGCAGTACTTC
once | TRBD1 | TRBJ2-1 | TRBV29-1 | CSVELGQGSYNEQFF | TGCAGCGTTGAACTGGGACAGGGCTCCTACAATGAGCAGTTCTTC
NA | NA | TRBJ1-6 | TRBV5-1 | CASSSGGTENSPLHF | TGCGCCAGCAGCTCGGGCGGGACGGAGAATTCACCCCTCCACTTT
NA | NA | TRBJ1-1 | TRBV14 | CASSPPISTEAFF | TGTGCCAGCAGCCCCCCCATTTCCACTGAAGCTTTCTTT
NA | TRBD2 | TRBJ2-7 | TRBV2 | CASAGGTQTYEQYF | TGTGCCAGCGCGGGGGGGACACAAACTTACGAGCAGTACTTC
NA | TRBD2 | TRBJ2-7 | TRBV9 | CASSVSSGSYEQYF | TGTGCCAGCAGCGTCTCTAGCGGGAGTTACGAGCAGTACTTC
NA | TRBD1 | TRBJ1-2 | TRBV2 | CASTGVGYGYTF | TGTGCCAGTACAGGGGTGGGCTATGGCTACACCTTC
NA | TRBD1 | TRBJ2-7 | TRBV6-1 | CASSVPTGAYEQYF | TGTGCCAGCAGTGTACCGACAGGGGCCTACGAGCAGTACTTC
NA | NA | TRBJ2-2 | TRBV5-1 | CASSLGQPSGELFF | TGCGCCAGCAGCCTTGGACAGCCCAGCGGGGAGCTGTTTTTT
NA | NA | TRBJ2-1 | TRBV25-1 | CASTGKTTSYNEQFF | TGTGCCAGCACTGGTAAGACTACCTCCTACAATGAGCAGTTCTTC
NA | TRBD2 | TRBJ2-1 | TRBV19 | CASSPSGSPNEQFF | TGTGCCAGTAGTCCTAGCGGGAGTCCCAATGAGCAGTTCTTC
NA | TRBD1 | TRBJ1-1 | TRBV19 | CASSAWTGAANEAFF | TGTGCCAGTAGTGCCTGGACAGGGGCCGCCAATGAAGCTTTCTTT
few | NA | TRBJ2-7 | TRBV28 | CASSFPLLLIYEQYF | TGTGCCAGCAGTTTCCCCCTACTTCTTATCTACGAGCAGTACTTC
NA | TRBD1 | TRBJ1-3 | TRBV6-1 | CASSEQGAYSGNTIYF | TGTGCCAGCAGTGAACAGGGGGCGTACTCTGGAAACACCATATATTTT
NA | TRBD2 | TRBJ2-7 | TRBV5-1 | CASSRTSGGPYEQYF | TGCGCCAGCAGCCGGACTAGCGGGGGACCCTACGAGCAGTACTTC
NA | NA | TRBJ2-1 | TRBV5-6 | CASSFNLGHNEQFF | TGTGCCAGCAGCTTCAATTTGGGGCACAATGAGCAGTTCTTC
NA | TRBD1 | TRBJ1-5 | TRBV18 | CASSPSGQGSNQPQHF | TGTGCCAGCTCACCATCCGGACAGGGGAGCAATCAGCCCCAGCATTTT
NA | NA | TRBJ2-3 | TRBV9 | CASSVASYPSTDTQYF | TGTGCCAGCAGCGTAGCGAGTTATCCTAGCACAGATACGCAGTATTTT
few | NA | TRBJ2-2 | TRBV6-6 | CASSYRQTNTGELFF | TGTGCCAGCAGTTACAGGCAGACTAACACCGGGGAGCTGTTTTTT
NA | NA | TRBJ1-1 | TRBV11-1 | CASSLITGENTEAFF | TGTGCCAGCAGCTTAATAACAGGTGAGAACACTGAAGCTTTCTTT
once | NA | TRBJ1-1 | TRBV10-3 | CAISESRGINTEAFF | TGTGCCATCAGTGAGTCCAGGGGAATCAACACTGAAGCTTTCTTT